The sequence of this T cell receptor (beta chain) was determined in a study of shared clonotypes between healthy human individuals. Study-level results: Blood was the only sampled material, and tissue repertoires likely differ.

A 200 ng quantity of DNA, 32,000 or so T cell genomes, went into the sorted-subset replicate PCRs. Assay: immunoSEQ multiplex PCR; the TCRdb copy retains only in-frame clones and omits some. The profile shows 650,000 to 800,000 clones, about 90% of them singletons. Regarding this clone: What it binds is unknown.

Terminally differentiated effector memory CD45RA+ cells were left out of the naive CD8 fraction, which was CD45RO-negative and positively selected for CCR7. CDR3 length: 12 amino acids. Germline CDR1 reads SNHLY; CDR2 reads FYNNEI. V was shortened by 11 bases and J by 3 bases, with 14 bases between the two germline ends. Source material: naive CD8+ T cells sorted from blood. The clonotype originates from a man aged 25 to 45 in good health. The gene calls are TRBV2 and TRBJ2-7; the D is unclear. CDR3 sequence reads: CAVLGTNYEQYF. The DNA of the CDR3 is TGTGCCGTACTCGGCACAAACTACGAGCAGTACTTC. The variable domain in full, with the rest retrieved from reference TRBV2 and TRBJ2-7, is EPEVTQTPSHQVTQMGQEVILRCVPISNHLYFYWYRQILGQKVEFLVSFYNNEISEKSEIFDDQFSVERPDGSNFTLKIRSTKLEDSAMYFCAVLGTNYEQYFGPGTRLTVT.